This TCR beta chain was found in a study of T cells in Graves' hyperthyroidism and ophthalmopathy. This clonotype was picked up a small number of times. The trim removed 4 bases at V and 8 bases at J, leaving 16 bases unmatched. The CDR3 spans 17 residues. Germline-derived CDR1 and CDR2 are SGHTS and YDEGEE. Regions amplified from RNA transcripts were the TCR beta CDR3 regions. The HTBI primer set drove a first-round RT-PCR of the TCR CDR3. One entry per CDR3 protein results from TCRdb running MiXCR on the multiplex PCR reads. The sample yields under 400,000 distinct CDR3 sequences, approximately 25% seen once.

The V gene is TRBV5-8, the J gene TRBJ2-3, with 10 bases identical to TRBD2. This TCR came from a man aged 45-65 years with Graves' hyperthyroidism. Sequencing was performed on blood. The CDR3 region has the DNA TGTGCCAGCAGCCTACCCACTAGCGGGATGGGAGGAAGTACGCAGTATTTT. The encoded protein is CASSLPTSGMGGSTQYF.